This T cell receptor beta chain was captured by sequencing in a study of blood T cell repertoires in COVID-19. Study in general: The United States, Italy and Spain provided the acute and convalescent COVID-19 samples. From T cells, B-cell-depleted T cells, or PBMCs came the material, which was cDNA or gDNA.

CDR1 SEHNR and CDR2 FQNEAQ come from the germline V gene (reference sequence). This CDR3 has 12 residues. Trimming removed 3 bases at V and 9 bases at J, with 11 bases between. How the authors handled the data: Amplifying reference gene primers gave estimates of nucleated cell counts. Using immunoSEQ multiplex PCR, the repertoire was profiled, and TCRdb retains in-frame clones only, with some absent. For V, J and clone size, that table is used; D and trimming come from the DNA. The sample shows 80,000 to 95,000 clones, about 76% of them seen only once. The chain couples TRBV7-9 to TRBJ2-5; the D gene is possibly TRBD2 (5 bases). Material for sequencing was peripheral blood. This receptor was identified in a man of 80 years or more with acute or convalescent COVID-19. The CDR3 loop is CASSLSLEAQYF. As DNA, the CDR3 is TGTGCCAGCAGCTTGAGTTTGGAGGCCCAGTACTTC.